This T cell receptor (beta chain) was obtained from a study of T-cell memory formation after mild COVID-19. Researchers used 5'RACE with constant-segment primers to make TCR alpha and TCR beta cDNA libraries that carry sample barcodes and UMIs. Each CDR3 protein is one row after TCRdb ran MiXCR on the 5' RACE reads. The repertoire holds 350,000 to 450,000 distinct CDR3 sequences, with 20% as singletons. Sequencing was performed on PBMCs or a T cell subset sorted from them (not recorded which). This receptor was identified in an adult woman who had mild COVID-19 (a few samples of this study predate the infection). Cell type and time point are not known.

CDR3 in amino acids: CVPRGGGTGELFF. CDR3 nucleotides: TGTGTACCTCGGGGTGGAGGGACCGGGGAGCTGTTTTTT. This chain connects TRBV12-3 or TRBV12-4 to TRBJ2-2; possible D gene TRBD2, 6 bases. This CDR3 spans 13 amino acids.